This is a list of T cell receptor beta chains from one sample in a study of T cell repertoires in cytomegalovirus infection. These receptors' targets are unknown. MiXCR, run by TCRdb on the reads, gives a single entry per CDR3 protein. The data contain some 920,000 distinct CDR3 sequences, around 29% of them seen just once; the ten biggest clones take up over 13%. The specimen was cultured CD8+ T cells from PBMCs, collected from culture after CMV antigen stimulation. These TCRs come from a human donor in good health (CMV status not recorded). Some clones in this sample may be carry-over from other donors' samples. Both conserved end residues are part of each CDR3. The D gene is left open where the match is weak. Clone sizes are given selectively: once, few, many, or a class where the clone is expanded.

clone_size: -; v_call: TRBV7-9; d_call: -; j_call: TRBJ2-7; cdr3_aa: CASSTPRRDIREQYF; cdr3_nt: TGTGCCAGCAGCACCCCGAGGCGGGATATCCGCGAGCAGTACTTC
clone_size: many; v_call: TRBV7-6; d_call: -; j_call: TRBJ2-3; cdr3_aa: CASSLEAPVTDESLADTQYF; cdr3_nt: TGTGCCAGCAGCTTAGAAGCCCCAGTAACCGACGAGTCCTTGGCAGATACGCAGTATTTT
clone_size: -; v_call: TRBV5-8; d_call: -; j_call: TRBJ1-2; cdr3_aa: CASPRQRNYGYTF; cdr3_nt: TGTGCCAGCCCCCGGCAGCGGAACTATGGCTACACCTTC
clone_size: -; v_call: TRBV3-1; d_call: -; j_call: TRBJ2-4; cdr3_aa: CASSQDGFAIQYF; cdr3_nt: TGTGCCAGCAGCCAAGACGGTTTCGCCATTCAGTACTTC
clone_size: -; v_call: TRBV6-2/TRBV6-3; d_call: -; j_call: TRBJ1-1; cdr3_aa: CASVAGYTEAFF; cdr3_nt: TGTGCCAGCGTGGCAGGGTACACTGAAGCTTTCTTT
clone_size: -; v_call: TRBV5-1; d_call: TRBD1; j_call: TRBJ2-7; cdr3_aa: CASSLEDRAYEQYF; cdr3_nt: TGCGCCAGCAGCTTGGAGGACAGGGCCTACGAGCAGTACTTC
clone_size: many; v_call: TRBV7-2; d_call: -; j_call: TRBJ1-5; cdr3_aa: CASGSLDQPQHF; cdr3_nt: TGTGCCAGCGGATCCCTGGATCAGCCCCAGCATTTT
clone_size: few; v_call: TRBV6-5; d_call: -; j_call: TRBJ2-5; cdr3_aa: CASSYDAETQYF; cdr3_nt: TGTGCCAGCAGTTACGACGCAGAGACCCAGTACTTC
clone_size: many; v_call: TRBV7-6; d_call: -; j_call: TRBJ2-1; cdr3_aa: CASSLRRGNSYNEQFF; cdr3_nt: TGTGCCAGCAGCTTAAGGAGGGGGAACTCCTACAATGAGCAGTTCTTC
clone_size: many; v_call: TRBV19; d_call: TRBD1; j_call: TRBJ1-4; cdr3_aa: CASSLGQGANEKLFF; cdr3_nt: TGTGCCAGTAGTCTCGGACAGGGGGCGAATGAAAAACTGTTTTTT
clone_size: -; v_call: TRBV28; d_call: -; j_call: TRBJ2-5; cdr3_aa: CASNLGTPMAQYF; cdr3_nt: TGTGCCAGCAATCTCGGTACCCCCATGGCCCAGTACTTC
clone_size: -; v_call: TRBV2; d_call: TRBD1; j_call: TRBJ2-2; cdr3_aa: CASSDRVVNTGELFF; cdr3_nt: TGTGCCAGCAGCGACAGGGTCGTAAACACCGGGGAGCTGTTTTTT
clone_size: -; v_call: TRBV7-2; d_call: -; j_call: TRBJ2-7; cdr3_aa: CASSLSRVIDEQYF; cdr3_nt: TGTGCCAGCAGCTTAAGCAGGGTAATTGACGAGCAGTACTTC
clone_size: many; v_call: TRBV7-2; d_call: TRBD2; j_call: TRBJ2-1; cdr3_aa: CASSLAGGIYNEQFF; cdr3_nt: TGTGCCAGCAGCTTAGCGGGGGGGATCTACAATGAGCAGTTCTTC
clone_size: many; v_call: TRBV6-1; d_call: TRBD1; j_call: TRBJ2-3; cdr3_aa: CASSVPGTGEDTQYF; cdr3_nt: TGTGCCAGCAGTGTCCCCGGGACAGGCGAAGATACGCAGTATTTT
clone_size: -; v_call: TRBV13; d_call: TRBD2; j_call: TRBJ2-3; cdr3_aa: CASSPASGGPRSDTQYF; cdr3_nt: TGTGCCAGCAGCCCAGCTAGCGGGGGCCCCCGGTCAGATACGCAGTATTTT
clone_size: many; v_call: TRBV7-9; d_call: TRBD1; j_call: TRBJ2-7; cdr3_aa: CASSPRTGDSYEQYF; cdr3_nt: TGTGCCAGCAGCCCAAGGACAGGTGATTCCTACGAGCAGTACTTC
clone_size: -; v_call: TRBV13; d_call: TRBD1; j_call: TRBJ1-6; cdr3_aa: CASSLGTGVTYNSPLHF; cdr3_nt: TGTGCCAGCAGCCTCGGGACAGGGGTCACCTATAATTCACCCCTCCACTTT
clone_size: -; v_call: TRBV4-1; d_call: TRBD2; j_call: TRBJ2-1; cdr3_aa: CASSQLADNEQFF; cdr3_nt: TGCGCCAGCAGCCAACTAGCGGACAATGAGCAGTTCTTC
clone_size: -; v_call: TRBV7-9; d_call: -; j_call: TRBJ2-2; cdr3_aa: CASSTRSGELFF; cdr3_nt: TGTGCCAGCAGCACGCGGTCCGGGGAGCTGTTTTTT